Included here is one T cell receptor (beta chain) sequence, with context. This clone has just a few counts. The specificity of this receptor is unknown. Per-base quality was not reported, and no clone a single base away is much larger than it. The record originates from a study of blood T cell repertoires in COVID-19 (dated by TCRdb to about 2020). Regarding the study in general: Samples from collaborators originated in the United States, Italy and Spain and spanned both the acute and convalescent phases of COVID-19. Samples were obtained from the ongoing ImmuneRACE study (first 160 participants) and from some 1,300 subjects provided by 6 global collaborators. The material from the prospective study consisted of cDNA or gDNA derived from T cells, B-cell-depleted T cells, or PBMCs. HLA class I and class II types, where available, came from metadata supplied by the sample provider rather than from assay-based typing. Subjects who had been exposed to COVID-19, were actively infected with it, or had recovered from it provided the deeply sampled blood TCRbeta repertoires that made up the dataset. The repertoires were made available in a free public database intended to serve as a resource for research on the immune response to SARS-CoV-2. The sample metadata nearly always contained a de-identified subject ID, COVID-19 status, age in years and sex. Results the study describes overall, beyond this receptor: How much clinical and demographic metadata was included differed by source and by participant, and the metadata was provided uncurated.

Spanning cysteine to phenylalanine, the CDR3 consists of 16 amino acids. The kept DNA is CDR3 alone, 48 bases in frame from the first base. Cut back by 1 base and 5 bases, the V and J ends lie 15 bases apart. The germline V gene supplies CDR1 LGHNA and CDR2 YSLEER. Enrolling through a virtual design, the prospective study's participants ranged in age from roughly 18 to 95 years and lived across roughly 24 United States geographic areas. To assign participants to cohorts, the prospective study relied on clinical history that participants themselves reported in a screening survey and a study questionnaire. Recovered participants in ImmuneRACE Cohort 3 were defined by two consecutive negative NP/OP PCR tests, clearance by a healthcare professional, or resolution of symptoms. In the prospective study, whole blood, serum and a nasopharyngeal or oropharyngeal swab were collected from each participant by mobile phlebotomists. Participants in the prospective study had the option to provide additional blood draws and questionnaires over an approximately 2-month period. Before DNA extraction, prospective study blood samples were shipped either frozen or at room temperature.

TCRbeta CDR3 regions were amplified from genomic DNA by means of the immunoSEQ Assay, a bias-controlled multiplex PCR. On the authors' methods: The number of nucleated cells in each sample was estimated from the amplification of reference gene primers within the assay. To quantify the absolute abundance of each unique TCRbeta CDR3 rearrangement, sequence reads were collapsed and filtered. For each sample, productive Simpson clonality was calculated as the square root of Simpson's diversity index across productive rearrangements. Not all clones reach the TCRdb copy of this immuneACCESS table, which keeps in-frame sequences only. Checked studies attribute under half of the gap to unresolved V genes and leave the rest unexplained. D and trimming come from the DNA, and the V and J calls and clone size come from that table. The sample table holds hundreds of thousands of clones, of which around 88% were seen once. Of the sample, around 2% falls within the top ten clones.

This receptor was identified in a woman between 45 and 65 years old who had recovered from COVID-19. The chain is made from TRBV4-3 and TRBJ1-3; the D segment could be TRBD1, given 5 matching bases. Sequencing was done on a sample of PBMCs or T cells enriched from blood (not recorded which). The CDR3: CASSQGVSGGRNTIYF. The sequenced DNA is TGCGCCAGCAGCCAAGGTGTATCGGGGGGACGAAACACCATATATTTT.